The text below deals with one TCR beta chain. Compared with germline, one end of the junction differs, possibly owing to a read error. The data were taken from a study of blood T cell repertoires in COVID-19. Sequencing was performed with immunoSEQ multiplex PCR; in TCRdb, only in-frame clones are kept and a portion is missing. This table holds 490,000 or so clones, 88% found once. This CDR3 region has 12 residues. The germline V gene has CDR1 MNHNY and CDR2 SVGAGI (reference sequence). Sequenced: PBMCs or T cells enriched from blood (not recorded which). This TCR derives from a woman aged 55-70 years who had recovered from COVID-19. The chain uses TRBV6-6 and TRBJ1-1; no clear D. The CDR3, as DNA: TGTGCCAGCAGTTACTTAAACAGTGAAGCTTTCTTT. It specifies CASSYLNSEAFF.